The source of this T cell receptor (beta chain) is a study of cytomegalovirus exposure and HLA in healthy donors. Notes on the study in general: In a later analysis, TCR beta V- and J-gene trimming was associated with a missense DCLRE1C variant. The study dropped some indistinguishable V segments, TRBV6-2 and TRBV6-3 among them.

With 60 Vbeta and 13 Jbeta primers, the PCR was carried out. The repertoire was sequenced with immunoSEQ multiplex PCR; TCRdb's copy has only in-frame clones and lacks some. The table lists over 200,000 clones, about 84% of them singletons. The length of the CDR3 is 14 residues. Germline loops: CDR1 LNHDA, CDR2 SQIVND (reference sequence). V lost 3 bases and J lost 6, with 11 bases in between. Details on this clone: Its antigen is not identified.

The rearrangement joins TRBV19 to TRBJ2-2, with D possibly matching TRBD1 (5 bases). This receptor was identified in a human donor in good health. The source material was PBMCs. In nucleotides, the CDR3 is TGTGCCAGTAGTATGGCAGGGCTCTCCGGGGAGCTGTTTTTT. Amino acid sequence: CASSMAGLSGELFF.